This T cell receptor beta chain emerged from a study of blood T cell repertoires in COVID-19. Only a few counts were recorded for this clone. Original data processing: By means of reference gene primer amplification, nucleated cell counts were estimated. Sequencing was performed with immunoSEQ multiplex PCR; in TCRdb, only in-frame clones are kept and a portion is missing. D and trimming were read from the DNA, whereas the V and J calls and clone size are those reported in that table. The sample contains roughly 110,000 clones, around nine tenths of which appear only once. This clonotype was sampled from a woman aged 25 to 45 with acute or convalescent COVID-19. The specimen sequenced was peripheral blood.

The CDR3 nucleotides read TGTGCCAGCAGTCGGGGACAGTTCTCTGGAAACACCATATATTTT. Protein: CASSRGQFSGNTIYF. V usage is TRBV28 and J usage is TRBJ1-3, with 7 nucleotides matching TRBD1. The CDR3 loop spans 15 amino acids. Per germline, CDR1 MDHEN and CDR2 SYDVKM. Trimming at V came to 5 bases and at J to 0 bases, leaving 4 bases not matched to a gene.